A single sample gave rise to the 25 T cell receptor beta chains below, sequenced in a study of response to subunit inactivated influenza vaccine. TCRdb passed the RT-PCR reads through MiXCR, listing each CDR3 protein once. The sample comprises 590,000 or so distinct CDR3 sequences, 14% of which are singletons, and about 7.4% rests with the top ten. The material was PBMCs from blood, obtained 14 to 15 days before vaccination. The receptors shown here come from a man between 45 and 60 years old who received an inactivated influenza vaccine.

A single count supports this clonotype. J is TRBJ2-5 and V is TRBV20-1; 8 bases are a match to TRBD1. The germline V gene has CDR1 DFQATT and CDR2 SNEGSKA (reference sequence). The CDR3 has 16 residues. Germline trimming cut 6 bases from V and 5 bases from J; bases unmatched to any gene: 17. The CDR3 nucleotides read TGCAGTGCCGAAGCCCGACAGGGGTCCAGCGGTGAGACCCAGTACTTC. It is translated as CSAEARQGSSGETQYF.

This clonotype was observed many times. The rearrangement links TRBV4-3 to TRBJ2-7; D perhaps matches TRBD1 (5 bases). Between the trimmed V and J ends, which lost 0 bases and 1 base, there was a span of 10 bases. Germline V gene lookup returns CDR1 LGHNA and CDR2 YSLEER. The CDR3 spans 15 residues. The DNA for the CDR3 is TGCGCCAGCAGCCAAGATAGGGGCTATTCCTACGAGCAGTACTTC. Translating gives CASSQDRGYSYEQYF.

This clonotype was detected only a few times. This chain uses TRBV20-1 with TRBJ2-1; D is undetermined. The CDR3 extends over 17 amino acids. The germline V gene encodes CDR1 DFQATT and CDR2 SNEGSKA (reference sequence). The V end was cut by 1 base, the J end by 3 bases, with 19 bases between. CDR3 protein: CSARVPFDQALYNEQFF. The CDR3 region has the DNA TGCAGTGCTAGAGTCCCCTTTGACCAAGCGCTCTACAATGAGCAGTTCTTC.

The gene calls are TRBV6-1 and TRBJ1-5; 7 bases match TRBD1. Germline lookup yields CDR1 MNHNS and CDR2 SASEGT. V lost 9 bases, J lost 0 bases, and 5 bases stayed unmatched. CDR3 length: 14 residues. The CDR3 region has the DNA TGTGCCAGTGGGACAGTTTATAGCAATCAGCCCCAGCATTTT. Protein product: CASGTVYSNQPQHF.

The table lists this clonotype with a few counts. The chain uses TRBV7-2 and TRBJ1-5; tentative D call: TRBD1 (5 bases). The CDR3 sequence is 15 residues long. Germline V CDR1 and CDR2: SGHTA, FQGNSA. V was cut by 1 base and J by 3 bases, with 10 bases left in between. CDR3 loop: CASSLGGTSNQPQHF. CDR3 coding DNA: TGTGCCAGCAGCTTAGGGGGGACCTCCAATCAGCCCCAGCATTTT.

The sample holds a few counts of this clonotype. CDR3 bases: TGTGCCAGCAGTTTAGAGGCAGCCGGGACTAGCGGGAGGTTTTGGGAGACCCAGTACTTC. This translates into CASSLEAAGTSGRFWETQYF. The chain has TRBV28 and TRBJ2-5; 15 positions match TRBD2. Per germline, CDR1 MDHEN and CDR2 SYDVKM. V trimming: 2 bases; J trimming: 5 bases; junction bases outside the gene matches: 15. This CDR3 spans 20 amino acids. The full variable domain, with the rest looked up from reference TRBV28 and TRBJ2-5, is DVKVTQSSRYLVKRTGEKVFLECVQDMDHENMFWYRQDPGLGLRLIYFSYDVKMKEKGDIPEGYSVSREKKERFSLILESASTNQTSMYLCASSLEAAGTSGRFWETQYFGPGTRLLVL.

The gene calls are TRBV5-1 and TRBJ2-7; D may be TRBD2 (6 bases). V shed 1 base and J shed 0 bases, with 17 bases lying between them. There are 17 residues in the CDR3. The germline gives CDR1 SGHRS, CDR2 YFSETQ. The CDR3 spells CASSLIGTGDNSYEQYF. CDR3 nucleotides: TGCGCCAGCAGCTTGATTGGCACGGGGGATAACTCCTACGAGCAGTACTTC.

This clonotype was picked up a small number of times. The J gene is TRBJ2-2, the V gene TRBV7-9; D not certain. The CDR3 runs 17 residues. Germline CDR1 is SEHNR and CDR2 is FQNEAQ (reference sequence). The V end lost 1 base, the J end lost 0 bases, and 12 bases lay between the germline ends. CDR3 region: CASSLEHRRTNTGELFF. Written as DNA, the CDR3 is TGTGCCAGCAGCTTAGAGCATCGTCGGACGAACACCGGGGAGCTGTTTTTT. Variable domain in full (rest from reference TRBV7-9 and TRBJ2-2): DTGVSQNPRHKITKRGQNVTFRCDPISEHNRLYWYRQTLGQGPEFLTYFQNEAQLEKSRLLSDRFSAERPKGSFSTLEIQRTEQGDSAMYLCASSLEHRRTNTGELFFGEGSRLTVL.

The chain carries TRBV7-9 and TRBJ2-5, with D uncertain. The CDR3 is 13 amino acids. Trimming took off 5 bases at V and 1 base at J, with 8 bases between the two ends. Germline assignment: CDR1 SEHNR and CDR2 FQNEAQ (reference sequence). In DNA form, the CDR3 reads TGTGCCAGCAGCAAGTCCCCCCAAGAGACCCAGTACTTC. Protein sequence: CASSKSPQETQYF. Supplemented by reference TRBV7-9 and TRBJ2-5, the full variable domain reads DTGVSQNPRHKITKRGQNVTFRCDPISEHNRLYWYRQTLGQGPEFLTYFQNEAQLEKSRLLSDRFSAERPKGSFSTLEIQRTEQGDSAMYLCASSKSPQETQYFGPGTRLLVL.

This clonotype was detected ten times or more. V and J are TRBV4-2 and TRBJ2-5; the match to TRBD2 covers 10 bases. CDR1 and CDR2 from the germline V gene are LGHNA and YNFKEQ. The V segment lost 4 bases and the J segment 2 bases; nucleotides outside the gene matches: 10. The CDR3 is made up of 17 amino acids. Here the CDR3 DNA reads TGTGCCAGCAGCCCTTACCATGCAGCGGGAGGGCAAGAGACCCAGTACTTC. Translating it yields CASSPYHAAGGQETQYF.

This clonotype was seen only a few times. V and J are TRBV13 and TRBJ2-5; possible D gene TRBD1, 6 bases. The CDR3 spans 14 residues. CDR1 is PRHDT and CDR2 is FYEKMQ in the germline V gene (reference sequence). Deletions cut 8 bases from V and 0 bases from J, with 13 bases between. The CDR3 nucleotides are TGTGCCAGCGGGGACCCAGGGGACCAAGAGACCCAGTACTTC. Its protein is CASGDPGDQETQYF. The entire variable domain, with the rest obtained from reference TRBV13 and TRBJ2-5, is as follows: AAGVIQSPRHLIKEKRETATLKCYPIPRHDTVYWYQQGPGQDPQFLISFYEKMQSDKGSIPDRFSAQQFSDYHSELNMSSLELGDSALYFCASGDPGDQETQYFGPGTRLLVL.

In its sample, this clonotype was seen a few times. J is TRBJ2-4 and V is TRBV29-1, with a weak D call TRBD1 (5 bases). The CDR3 length is 12 residues. Germline V gene data show CDR1 as SQVTM and CDR2 as ANQGSEA. The germline V and J ends were trimmed by 6 bases and 8 bases, with 14 bases remaining between them. CDR3 protein: CSVRSGIDIQYF. In DNA, the CDR3 is TGCAGCGTCCGCTCAGGGATAGACATTCAGTACTTC.

This clonotype was seen ten or more times. This rearrangement joins TRBV28 to TRBJ1-2; D call uncertain. The V gene lost 5 bases and the J gene lost 1 base, with 11 bases spanning the gap. The CDR3 is 14 residues long. Looked up from germline, CDR1 is MDHEN and CDR2 is SYDVKM. The CDR3 region is CASSRAEDNYGYTF. CDR3 in DNA: TGTGCCAGCAGTCGGGCAGAAGATAACTATGGCTACACCTTC.

V gene TRBV7-2 combines with J gene TRBJ1-5; D uncertain. The germline V gene has CDR1 SGHTA and CDR2 FQGNSA. The length of the CDR3 is 15 residues. V shed 5 bases and J shed 5 bases, with 16 bases lying between them. In DNA, the CDR3 is TGTGCCAGCAGCCCGATGGACGGAGCCCATCAGCCCCAGCATTTT. As protein: CASSPMDGAHQPQHF. Full variable domain (rest looked up from reference TRBV7-2 and TRBJ1-5): GAGVSQSPSNKVTEKGKDVELRCDPISGHTALYWYRQSLGQGLEFLIYFQGNSAPDKSGLPSDRFSAERTGGSVSTLTIQRTQQEDSAVYLCASSPMDGAHQPQHFGDGTRLSIL.

The CDR3 protein is CASNAGTSVPNEQFF. CDR3 DNA: TGTGCCAGCAATGCCGGGACTAGCGTCCCTAATGAGCAGTTCTTC. The chain employs TRBV12-3 or TRBV12-4 and TRBJ2-1, with 10 bases identical to TRBD2. This CDR3 is built from 15 residues. Trimming removed 7 bases from V and 7 bases from J; junction bases left unmatched: 10.

V usage is TRBV27 and J usage is TRBJ1-5; D is unclear. This CDR3 has 15 residues. Germline V gives CDR1 MNHEY, CDR2 SMNVEV (reference sequence). The ends were cut back, 3 bases at V and 1 base at J, with 10 bases in the middle. CDR3 region: CASSLLAGSNQPQHF. The CDR3 region has the DNA TGTGCCAGCAGTTTGTTGGCCGGGAGCAATCAGCCCCAGCATTTT.

Ten or more counts support this clonotype. The CDR3 DNA is TGCGCCAGCAGCCTAGGGACGGCTCACAATGAGCAGTTCTTC. Translated: CASSLGTAHNEQFF. The V call is TRBV5-1, the J call TRBJ2-1; tentatively, D is TRBD1 or TRBD2 (5 bases each). Germline V lookup: CDR1 SGHRS, CDR2 YFSETQ. This CDR3 is built from 14 residues. Trimming took off 4 bases at V and 5 bases at J, with 13 bases between the two ends.

V usage is TRBV3-1 and J usage is TRBJ1-1; the D is unclear. This CDR3 is built from 15 residues. In germline, CDR1 is LGHDT, CDR2 YNNKEL (reference sequence). V lost 2 bases, J lost 8 bases, and 18 bases lay in between. The CDR3 protein is CASSQWSSSGTEAFF. In DNA form, the CDR3 reads TGTGCCAGCAGCCAATGGTCTTCGAGCGGCACAGAAGCTTTCTTT.

This clonotype was detected only a few times. This rearrangement joins TRBV5-1 to TRBJ2-3; D unresolved. The CDR3 is made up of 15 amino acids. Germline loops: CDR1 SGHRS, CDR2 YFSETQ. V lost 5 bases to trimming and J lost 0 bases, with 13 bases between them. CDR3 bases: TGCGCCAGCAGTTTCCGCCCCAGTAGCACAGATACGCAGTATTTT. The encoded protein is CASSFRPSSTDTQYF.

This chain connects TRBV5-5 to TRBJ2-5; the D gene is possibly TRBD2 (5 bases). CDR1 is SGHKS and CDR2 is YYEKEE in the germline V gene (reference sequence). V was clipped by 4 bases and J by 4 bases, with 17 bases between them. The CDR3 length is 15 residues. The CDR3 bases are TGTGCCAGCAGCCCGAATCCCGGGATGGGAGAGACCCAGTACTTC. It is translated as CASSPNPGMGETQYF.

There are a few counts of this clonotype. The genes are TRBV28 and TRBJ1-2, with 7 nucleotides matching TRBD1. From germline, CDR1 is MDHEN and CDR2 SYDVKM. The CDR3 loop spans 14 amino acids. V shed 11 bases, J shed 1 base, and the junction held 10 bases outside the gene matches. CDR3 DNA: TGTGCCGGCAAAAAACCAGGGGGTAACTATGGCTACACCTTC. Its protein product is CAGKKPGGNYGYTF.

This clonotype was found a few times. V gene TRBV18 combines with J gene TRBJ1-1; the D is unclear. V shed 6 bases and J shed 0 bases, with 17 bases lying between them. Germline-derived CDR1 and CDR2 are KGHSH and LQKENI. This CDR3 has 16 amino acids. CDR3 loop: CASSVGDPGMNTEAFF. The CDR3 coding sequence is TGTGCCAGCTCGGTCGGGGATCCTGGGATGAACACTGAAGCTTTCTTT.

This clonotype was recorded at least ten times. V and J are TRBV2 and TRBJ1-1; D unclear. The length of the CDR3 is 11 residues. Germline-derived CDR1 and CDR2 are SNHLY and FYNNEI. The V end lost 3 bases, the J end lost 4 bases, and 3 bases lay between the germline ends. The CDR3 coding sequence is TGTGCCAGCAGTGATTTCACTGAAGCTTTCTTT. Protein product: CASSDFTEAFF.

This clonotype was found a few times. The V and J genes are TRBV28 and TRBJ1-6; no clear D gene. The germline V gene has CDR1 MDHEN and CDR2 SYDVKM. The V end lost 5 bases, the J end lost 5 bases, and 7 bases lay between the germline ends. The CDR3 is 13 residues long. In DNA form, the CDR3 reads TGTGCCAGCAGTCCGGTAGATAATTCACCCCTCCACTTT. As protein: CASSPVDNSPLHF.

This clonotype was recorded at least ten times. The chain carries TRBV4-3 and TRBJ2-3; TRBD2 aligns across 11 bases. The CDR3 sequence is 17 residues long. Trimming at V came to 1 base and at J to 7 bases, leaving 10 bases not matched to a gene. Germline CDR1 reads LGHNA; CDR2 reads YSLEER. CDR3 coding DNA: TGCGCCAGCAGCCAAGTTACGGTAGCGGGAGGGCCGAATACGCAGTATTTT. Protein: CASSQVTVAGGPNTQYF.